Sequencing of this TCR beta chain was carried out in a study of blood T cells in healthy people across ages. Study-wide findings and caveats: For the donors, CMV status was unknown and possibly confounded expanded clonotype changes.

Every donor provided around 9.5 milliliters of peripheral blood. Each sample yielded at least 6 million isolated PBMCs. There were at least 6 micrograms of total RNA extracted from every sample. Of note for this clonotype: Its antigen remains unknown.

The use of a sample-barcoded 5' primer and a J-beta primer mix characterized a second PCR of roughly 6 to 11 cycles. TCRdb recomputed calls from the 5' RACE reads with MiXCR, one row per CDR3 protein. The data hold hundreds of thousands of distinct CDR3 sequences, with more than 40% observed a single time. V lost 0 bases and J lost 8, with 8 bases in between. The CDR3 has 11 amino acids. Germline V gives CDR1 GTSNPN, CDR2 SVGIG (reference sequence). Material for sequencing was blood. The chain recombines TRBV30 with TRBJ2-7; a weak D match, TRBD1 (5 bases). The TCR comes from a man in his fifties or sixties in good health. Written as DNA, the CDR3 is TGTGCCTGGAGTGTAGGGGCAAAGCAGTACTTC. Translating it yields CAWSVGAKQYF.